The 28 T cell receptor beta chains reported below all come from one sample, sequenced in a study of T cell repertoires in cytomegalovirus infection. In TCRdb, the reads were re-called with MiXCR into one record per CDR3 protein. The sample has almost 550,000 distinct CDR3 sequences, 15% to 20% seen once; the top ten hold 20% to 30%. Sequencing was done on a sample of CD8+ T cells from PBMCs. Receptors originate from a human donor in good health (CMV status not recorded). Some clones in this sample may be carry-over from other donors' samples.

This chain links TRBV4-1 with TRBJ1-5, with D hard to call. Trimming shortened V by 1 base and J by 4 bases, and 14 bases separated the two germline ends. From germline, CDR1 is MGHRA and CDR2 YSYEKL. The CDR3 has 16 residues. In nucleotides, the CDR3 is TGCGCCAGCAGCCAAGGTCCAAGGGCCCCTAATCAGCCCCAGCATTTT. Amino acid sequence: CASSQGPRAPNQPQHF.

This clonotype has just a few counts. The chain combines TRBV7-3 with TRBJ2-7; perhaps D is TRBD1 or TRBD2 (6 bases each). Trimming removed 1 base at V and 3 bases at J, with 10 bases between. CDR1 and CDR2 (germline): SGHTA, FQGTGA. The length of the CDR3 is 14 residues. CDR3 sequence: CASSLNEGGYEQYF. For the CDR3, the DNA is TGTGCCAGCAGCTTAAACGAGGGGGGCTACGAGCAGTACTTC.

This clonotype occurred many times. The J gene is TRBJ1-5, the V gene TRBV7-9; TRBD1 might be the D (6 bases). Germline V gene data show CDR1 as SEHNR and CDR2 as FQNEAQ (reference sequence). The CDR3 is made up of 14 amino acids. Deletions cut 5 bases from V and 11 bases from J, with 19 bases between. The CDR3 nucleotides are TGTGCCAGCAGCCAGGGGACCGCAAGTAGGACCCAGCATTTT. It yields the protein CASSQGTASRTQHF. The full variable domain, rest sourced from reference TRBV7-9 and TRBJ1-5, is DTGVSQNPRHKITKRGQNVTFRCDPISEHNRLYWYRQTLGQGPEFLTYFQNEAQLEKSRLLSDRFSAERPKGSFSTLEIQRTEQGDSAMYLCASSQGTASRTQHFGDGTRLSIL.

Comment on this clonotype: A much larger clone differs from this one at a single base, so this may be a read error. Here the CDR3 omits its conserved ending phenylalanine or tryptophan, so a read error is the likely source. V gene TRBV15 combines with J gene TRBJ1-2; D perhaps matches TRBD1 (5 bases). The CDR3 is made up of 16 amino acids. Germline loops: CDR1 LNHNV, CDR2 YYDKDF (reference sequence). V was clipped by 5 bases and J by 1 base, with 17 bases between them. The CDR3 here is CATSRRPGRFNYGYTL. For the CDR3, the DNA is TGTGCCACCAGCCGACGACCGGGACGGTTTAACTATGGCTACACCTTA.

Note on this clonotype: Being one base from a much bigger clone, this may be a read error. This rearrangement joins TRBV28 to TRBJ2-2; TRBD1 aligns across 7 bases. The germline CDR1 and CDR2 sequences are MDHEN and SYDVKM. The CDR3 is 16 amino acids. The CDR3 nucleotides read TGTACCAGCAGTCCTTCACAGGGGCAGAACACCGGGGAGCTGTTTTTT. This translates into CTSSPSQGQNTGELFF.

This clonotype was detected only once. This chain uses TRBV20-1 with TRBJ1-2; D call uncertain. V was cut by 0 bases and J by 3 bases, with 14 bases left in between. In germline, CDR1 is DFQATT, CDR2 SNEGSKA (reference sequence). The CDR3 runs 15 residues. The CDR3 nucleotides are TGCAGTGCTAGAGACCGTTACCTAAACGACTATGGCTACACCTTC. It codes for CSARDRYLNDYGYTF.

This clonotype was observed many times. The chain joins TRBV7-9 to TRBJ2-1, with 8 bases identical to TRBD1. Unmatched junction bases numbered 7, after V lost 4 bases and J lost 2 bases. This CDR3 contains 16 residues. The V gene's germline CDR1 is SEHNR and CDR2 FQNEAQ (reference sequence). This chain's CDR3 is CASSSSSGQAYNEQFF. Written as DNA, the CDR3 is TGTGCCAGCAGCTCCTCATCGGGACAGGCCTACAATGAGCAGTTCTTC.

In its sample, this clonotype was seen a few times. The gene calls are TRBV4-2 and TRBJ2-5, with D hard to call. This CDR3 is built from 14 residues. In germline, CDR1 is LGHNA, CDR2 YNFKEQ. V lost 4 bases and J 4 bases, leaving 13 bases between the germline ends. The CDR3: CASSPSISGETQYF. CDR3 in DNA: TGTGCCAGCAGCCCCTCCATCTCGGGAGAGACCCAGTACTTC.

This clonotype was detected ten times or more. The V and J genes are TRBV10-3 and TRBJ2-3; 11 bases match TRBD2. Germline values: CDR1 ENHRY, CDR2 SYGVKD. The junction had 9 bases not matched to a gene; V was cut back by 6 bases and J by 4 bases. CDR3 length: 16 amino acids. This CDR3 reads CAISPVAGGSSDTQYF. The CDR3 nucleotides are TGTGCCATCAGCCCGGTAGCGGGAGGGTCGTCAGATACGCAGTATTTT.

This clonotype appeared many times. In nucleotides, the CDR3 is TGTGCCAGCAGCTTAGAACCAGAGCAGGAGATTAACACCGGGGAGCTGTTTTTT. It translates to CASSLEPEQEINTGELFF. The V call is TRBV7-6, the J call TRBJ2-2; unclear D gene. The germline V gene encodes CDR1 SGHVS and CDR2 FNYEAQ. CDR3 length equals 18 residues. Trimming removed 1 base from V and 2 bases from J, with 17 bases in between. Variable domain in full (rest from reference TRBV7-6 and TRBJ2-2): GAGVSQSPRYKVTKRGQDVALRCDPISGHVSLYWYRQALGQGPEFLTYFNYEAQQDKSGLPNDRFSAERPEGSISTLTIQRTEQRDSAMYRCASSLEPEQEINTGELFFGEGSRLTVL.

This clonotype was observed at least ten times. The chain joins TRBV12-3 or TRBV12-4 to TRBJ2-1; D is unresolved. V lost 6 bases and J lost 7, with 10 bases in between. The CDR3 is made up of 12 amino acids. This chain's CDR3 is CASRPDSNEQFF. Here the CDR3 DNA reads TGTGCCAGCAGGCCCGATTCGAATGAGCAGTTCTTC.

V gene TRBV6-5 combines with J gene TRBJ1-2; 8 nucleotides line up with TRBD1. Germline trimming cut 6 bases from V and 4 bases from J; bases unmatched to any gene: 7. The V gene's germline CDR1 is MNHEY and CDR2 SVGAGI. The CDR3 has 14 amino acids. CDR3 DNA: TGTGCCAGCAGGTTCAGACAGGGGAGCTATGGCTACACCTTC. Translating gives CASRFRQGSYGYTF.

There are many counts of this clonotype. This chain links TRBV12-3 or TRBV12-4 with TRBJ2-1; 8 nucleotides match TRBD2. The CDR3 runs to 17 residues. Trimming at V came to 5 bases and at J to 2 bases, leaving 11 bases not matched to a gene. CDR3 sequence reads: CASSTPALAGPYNEQFF. In DNA form, the CDR3 reads TGTGCCAGCAGTACCCCGGCTCTAGCGGGCCCCTACAATGAGCAGTTCTTC.

There are many counts of this clonotype. The J gene is TRBJ1-1, the V gene TRBV7-6; D gene ambiguous. Germline lookup yields CDR1 SGHVS and CDR2 FNYEAQ. The CDR3 length is 17 residues. Trimming left V 1 base short and J 3 bases short, with 18 bases between. CDR3 nucleotides: TGTGCCAGCAGCTTAGTCGGGCGGGGAGACGCGTACACTGAAGCTTTCTTT. This sequence encodes CASSLVGRGDAYTEAFF.

The table lists this clonotype with many counts. The chain links TRBV7-9 to TRBJ2-1, with 7 bases aligning to TRBD1. Germline CDR1 is SEHNR and CDR2 is FQNEAQ (reference sequence). The trim removed 2 bases at V and 5 bases at J, leaving 15 bases unmatched. CDR3 length: 18 amino acids. CDR3 protein: CASSLSGRRDSYDNEQFF. The CDR3 coding sequence is TGTGCCAGCAGCTTATCGGGGCGCCGGGACAGTTATGACAATGAGCAGTTCTTC.

This clonotype occurred a few times. The chain combines TRBV3-1 with TRBJ2-7; TRBD1 matches 8 bases. The CDR3 totals 15 residues. Trimming at V came to 1 base and at J to 3 bases, leaving 5 bases not matched to a gene. Per the germline V gene, CDR1 is LGHDT and CDR2 is YNNKEL (reference sequence). The CDR3 region has the DNA TGTGCCAGCAGCCAAGGATGGACAGGGATCTACGAGCAGTACTTC. Translation: CASSQGWTGIYEQYF.

This chain connects TRBV7-3 to TRBJ2-1; D gene uncertain. This CDR3 is built from 13 residues. Germline V gene data show CDR1 as SGHTA and CDR2 as FQGTGA. V lost 8 bases to trimming and J lost 0 bases, with 8 bases between them. The CDR3 spells CASGYSSYNEQFF. The CDR3 DNA sequence: TGTGCCAGCGGCTATTCCTCCTACAATGAGCAGTTCTTC.

This clonotype was picked up many times. This sequence joins TRBV6-5 and TRBJ2-1; tentatively, D is TRBD2 (6 bases). Trimming removed 5 bases at V and 7 bases at J, with 21 bases between. Germline lookup yields CDR1 MNHEY and CDR2 SVGAGI. This CDR3 has 16 amino acids. The CDR3 coding sequence is TGTGCCAGCAGTCGTGATATTACAGGCGGGACTAATGAGCAGTTCTTC. Amino acid sequence: CASSRDITGGTNEQFF.

This clonotype was seen ten or more times. This chain uses TRBV28 with TRBJ1-1; D is possibly TRBD1 (6 bases). V lost 4 bases and J 1 base, leaving 19 bases between the germline ends. The CDR3 runs to 17 residues. The germline V gene has CDR1 MDHEN and CDR2 SYDVKM. The DNA for the CDR3 is TGTGCCAGCAGTTCCCTCCGGGACAACCCCCGGAACACTGAAGCTTTCTTT. Translating it yields CASSSLRDNPRNTEAFF. Using reference TRBV28 and TRBJ1-1 for the parts outside the CDR3, the full variable domain is DVKVTQSSRYLVKRTGEKVFLECVQDMDHENMFWYRQDPGLGLRLIYFSYDVKMKEKGDIPEGYSVSREKKERFSLILESASTNQTSMYLCASSSLRDNPRNTEAFFGQGTRLTVV.

Written as DNA, the CDR3 is TGTGCCAGCAGTTACACTAGCCCCTACGAGCAGTACTTC. Residues: CASSYTSPYEQYF. The rearrangement joins TRBV6-2 or TRBV6-3 to TRBJ2-7, with D tentatively TRBD2 (6 bases). The CDR3 extends over 13 amino acids. Trimming took off 2 bases at V and 2 bases at J, with 7 bases between the two ends. Germline V lookup: CDR1 MNHEY, CDR2 SVGEGT.

This clonotype was seen many times. The rearrangement links TRBV19 to TRBJ1-5; D may be TRBD1 (5 bases). The CDR3 spans 17 residues. Germline CDR1 reads LNHDA; CDR2 reads SQIVND (reference sequence). The V and J ends lost 5 bases and 7 bases respectively, with 24 bases between them. The CDR3 here is CASSVSRDPKVKQPQHF. In DNA, the CDR3 is TGTGCCAGTAGTGTCAGCCGGGACCCGAAGGTCAAACAGCCCCAGCATTTT. Full variable domain (rest looked up from reference TRBV19 and TRBJ1-5): DGGITQSPKYLFRKEGQNVTLSCEQNLNHDAMYWYRQDPGQGLRLIYYSQIVNDFQKGDIAEGYSVSREKKESFPLTVTSAQKNPTAFYLCASSVSRDPKVKQPQHFGDGTRLSIL.

V is TRBV25-1 and J is TRBJ1-1; maybe TRBD1 (5 bases). The CDR3 consists of 18 residues. The germline V gene has CDR1 MGHDK and CDR2 SYGVNS. Trimming took 2 bases from V and 4 from J, leaving 23 bases between them. CDR3 nucleotide sequence: TGTGCCAGCAGTGAAGCCCACCCCCGGGACGCCGTGATCACTGAAGCTTTCTTT. This codes for CASSEAHPRDAVITEAFF.

In this sample, this clonotype turned up many times. The V gene is TRBV7-8, the J gene TRBJ2-7, with D possibly TRBD1 on 5 matching bases. CDR1 and CDR2 (germline): SGHVS, FQNEAQ. This CDR3 region has 16 residues. The germline V and J ends were trimmed by 5 bases and 3 bases, with 20 bases remaining between them. The CDR3 coding sequence is TGTGCCAGCAGCGTTTTAGGGGAAGGCCCCCTCTACGAGCAGTACTTC. Its protein product is CASSVLGEGPLYEQYF.

In this sample, this clonotype turned up many times. The CDR3 protein is CAISESGLWFF. CDR3 DNA: TGTGCCATCAGTGAGTCGGGGTTATGGTTCTTC. V and J are TRBV10-3 and TRBJ2-1; D is unresolved. Germline V gives CDR1 ENHRY, CDR2 SYGVKD. V lost 0 bases to trimming and J lost 15 bases, with 9 bases between them. The CDR3 has 11 amino acids.

This clonotype was found a few times. The genes are TRBV4-1 and TRBJ1-4; D uncertain. V was shortened by 3 bases and J by 6 bases, with 11 bases between the two germline ends. Germline V gene data show CDR1 as MGHRA and CDR2 as YSYEKL. The CDR3 covers 14 residues. The CDR3 coding sequence is TGCGCCAGCAGCCACCAGGCTCGGGATGAAAAACTGTTTTTT. Encoded protein: CASSHQARDEKLFF.

In its sample, this clonotype was seen once. V gene TRBV9 combines with J gene TRBJ1-2; D gene uncertain. Between the trimmed V and J ends, which lost 0 bases and 0 bases, there was a span of 9 bases. This CDR3 spans 15 amino acids. Germline CDR1 reads SGDLS; CDR2 reads YYNGEE. CDR3 DNA sequence: TGTGCCAGCAGCGTAGGAACTGAAGCTAACTATGGCTACACCTTC. Translation: CASSVGTEANYGYTF. Full variable domain (outside the CDR3, taken from reference TRBV9 and TRBJ1-2): DSGVTQTPKHLITATGQRVTLRCSPRSGDLSVYWYQQSLDQGLQFLIQYYNGEERAKGNILERFSAQQFPDLHSELNLSSLELGDSALYFCASSVGTEANYGYTFGSGTRLTVV.

This clonotype has just a few counts. This rearrangement joins TRBV7-3 to TRBJ2-3; D call uncertain. The germline CDR1 and CDR2 sequences are SGHTA and FQGTGA. The CDR3 loop spans 15 amino acids. The V end was cut by 2 bases, the J end by 2 bases, with 11 bases between. The chain's CDR3 is CASSLGYSSTDTQYF. DNA for the CDR3: TGTGCCAGCAGCTTAGGGTACTCGTCCACAGATACGCAGTATTTT.

The chain uses TRBV5-1 and TRBJ2-7, with no clear D. The CDR3 length is 14 residues. Trimming removed 0 bases at V and 6 bases at J, with 13 bases between. Looked up from germline, CDR1 is SGHRS and CDR2 is YFSETQ. The CDR3 coding sequence is TGCGCCAGCAGCTTGGGACCTTGGTTCGGCGAGCAGTACTTC. Protein product: CASSLGPWFGEQYF.